The next 14 T cell receptor beta chains were all read from a single sample in a study. TCRdb redid the calling of the 5' RACE reads with MiXCR, one entry per CDR3 protein. The repertoire has about 5,300 distinct CDR3 sequences, around a third of them found once; the top ten carry about 53%. Sequences were obtained from memory CD4+ T cells sorted from blood. Subset: memory CD4+ T cells, CD4+CD45RO+CD25-. The receptor source for this set is a female donor with breast cancer.

In regard to this clonotype: The junction departs from the called germline gene at one end, perhaps through a read error. V is TRBV27 and J is TRBJ2-5; D perhaps matches TRBD2 (6 bases). CDR3 size: 14 residues. CDR1 is MNHEY and CDR2 is SMNVEV in the germline V gene (reference sequence). CDR3 coding DNA: TGTGACAGCAGACCCCTAGCGACACAAGAAACCCAGTACTTC. This sequence encodes CDSRPLATQETQYF.

As to this clonotype: A much larger clone lies one base from this, so it may be a read error. CDR3 nucleotide sequence: TGCAGTGCTGAACACAATGAGCAGTTCTTC. It codes for CSAEHNEQFF. The rearrangement joins TRBV20-1 to TRBJ2-1; no clear D. V lost 5 bases and J lost 5, with 4 bases in between. Germline-derived CDR1 and CDR2 are DFQATT and SNEGSKA (reference sequence). This CDR3 contains 10 residues.

V gene TRBV20-1 combines with J gene TRBJ2-1; no definite D call. V lost 6 bases and J 3 bases, leaving 15 bases between the germline ends. The CDR3 runs to 14 residues. The germline CDR1 and CDR2 sequences are DFQATT and SNEGSKA (reference sequence). The CDR3 loop reads CSAQDPLNYNEQFF. CDR3 DNA: TGCAGTGCCCAGGACCCCTTGAACTACAATGAGCAGTTCTTC.

J is TRBJ2-2 and V is TRBV11-3, with TRBD1 as a possible D gene (5 bases). The germline V gene encodes CDR1 SGHNT and CDR2 YENEEA. This CDR3 contains 14 residues. Deletions cut 5 bases from V and 5 bases from J, with 12 bases between. In nucleotides, the CDR3 is TGTGCCAGCAGCGCCAACAGGAAGACCGGGGAGCTGTTTTTT. It encodes CASSANRKTGELFF. Based on the CDR3 plus reference TRBV11-3 and TRBJ2-2, the full variable domain is EAGVVQSPRYKIIEKKQPVAFWCNPISGHNTLYWYLQNLGQGPELLIRYENEEAVDDSQLPKDRFSAERLKGVDSTLKIQPAELGDSAVYLCASSANRKTGELFFGEGSRLTVL.

V usage is TRBV11-2 and J usage is TRBJ2-6, with D possibly matching TRBD2 (5 bases). The CDR3 length is 17 residues. CDR1 is SGHAT and CDR2 is FQNNGV in the germline V gene. V lost 2 bases, J lost 4 bases, and 15 bases lay in between. The CDR3 nucleotides read TGTGCCAGCAGCTTACAACCGGGAACCCAAGGGGCCAACGTCCTGACTTTC. Its protein is CASSLQPGTQGANVLTF.

Ten or more counts support this clonotype. The genes are TRBV5-8 and TRBJ2-3; D remains ambiguous. V was shortened by 1 base and J by 2 bases, with 5 bases between the two germline ends. The CDR3 totals 13 residues. CDR1 and CDR2 from the germline V gene are SGHTS and YDEGEE. CDR3 in DNA: TGTGCCAGCAGCTTGCCCAACACAGATACGCAGTATTTT. It encodes CASSLPNTDTQYF.

The gene calls are TRBV18 and TRBJ2-7, with TRBD1 as a possible D gene (5 bases). In germline, CDR1 is KGHSH, CDR2 LQKENI. Trimming left V 2 bases short and J 5 bases short, with 10 bases between. This CDR3 comprises 13 residues. The CDR3 sequence: CASSPNWGNEQYF. For the CDR3, the DNA is TGTGCCAGCTCACCAAACTGGGGCAACGAGCAGTACTTC.

This clonotype is deemed medium-sized (0.01 to 0.1%). The chain employs TRBV6-2 or TRBV6-3 and TRBJ2-7, with D perhaps matching TRBD2 (7 bases). The germline V gene has CDR1 MNHEY and CDR2 SVGEGT. V was pared by 8 bases and J by 5 bases, with 19 bases between. This CDR3 has 14 amino acids. The CDR3 here is CASQRGGSGHEQYF. The CDR3 bases are TGTGCCAGCCAAAGGGGGGGGAGCGGACACGAGCAGTACTTC.

This clonotype was recorded a few times. This chain links TRBV27 with TRBJ2-7; 8 bases agree with TRBD1. J was trimmed by 4 bases and V by 2 bases; bases with no gene match: 7. Germline CDR1 and CDR2: MNHEY and SMNVEV (reference sequence). This CDR3 is 15 amino acids long. The CDR3 spells CASSLGPGGEYEQYF. The CDR3 DNA sequence: TGTGCCAGCAGTTTAGGGCCAGGGGGCGAGTACGAGCAGTACTTC.

J is TRBJ2-7 and V is TRBV20-1; 9 bases fit TRBD1. Germline V gives CDR1 DFQATT, CDR2 SNEGSKA (reference sequence). This CDR3 has 13 amino acids. The junction had 2 bases not matched to a gene; V was cut back by 1 base and J by 4 bases. The CDR3 spells CSARGQGVYEQYF. The CDR3, as DNA: TGCAGTGCTAGAGGACAGGGGGTATACGAGCAGTACTTC.

This clonotype was counted many times. This chain joins TRBV20-1 and TRBJ1-2; 10 bases align to TRBD1. CDR1 is DFQATT, CDR2 SNEGSKA, per germline (reference sequence). The junction had 9 bases not matched to a gene; V was cut back by 3 bases and J by 5 bases. CDR3 size: 15 residues. The CDR3 region has the DNA TGCAGTGCTAGCCCTCCGGACAGGGGGAGTTATGGCTACACCTTC. Translation gives CSASPPDRGSYGYTF.

This clonotype came up a few times. V and J are TRBV4-1 and TRBJ2-4; 11 positions agree with TRBD2. Germline trimming cut 3 bases from V and 2 bases from J; bases unmatched to any gene: 9. The CDR3 length is 18 residues. Germline values: CDR1 MGHRA, CDR2 YSYEKL. CDR3 region: CASSQGLAGGRPKNIQYF. The CDR3 region has the DNA TGCGCCAGCAGCCAGGGGCTAGCGGGAGGCCGTCCCAAAAACATTCAGTACTTC.

This clonotype is labeled medium-sized. This chain connects TRBV6-1 to TRBJ1-5, with D unclear. V lost 3 bases and J 0 bases, leaving 12 bases between the germline ends. CDR1 and CDR2 (germline): MNHNS, SASEGT. The CDR3 spans 16 residues. The CDR3 is CASSESRFYSNQPQHF. In DNA form, the CDR3 reads TGTGCCAGCAGTGAGAGCAGATTTTATAGCAATCAGCCCCAGCATTTT.

This clonotype was recorded at least ten times. V is TRBV20-1 and J is TRBJ2-7; unclear D gene. Per the germline V gene, CDR1 is DFQATT and CDR2 is SNEGSKA (reference sequence). Deletions cut 5 bases from V and 7 bases from J, with 6 bases between. This CDR3 is built from 9 residues. CDR3: CSAGIEQYF. DNA for the CDR3: TGCAGTGCTGGTATAGAGCAGTACTTC.